This TCR beta chain was found in a study of identical twins. The ends were cut back, 5 bases at V and 4 bases at J, with 3 bases in the middle. The CDR3 length is 12 residues. The V gene's germline CDR1 is KGHSH and CDR2 LQKENI. All of the donors were Caucasians in good health. This clonotype was picked up a small number of times. A universal primer site was incorporated via template switching, and the cDNA contained unique molecular identifiers. TCRdb recomputed calls from the 5' RACE reads with MiXCR, one row per CDR3 protein. The sample includes under 900,000 distinct CDR3 sequences, 18% seen only once; the top ten take 13%. In addition, the sample was reused for a study of T cells expressing NK-cell markers.

The sequencing sample was made of PBMCs. The sequence derives from a woman between 18 and 30 years old in good health. The gene calls are TRBV18 and TRBJ2-6; no reliable D call. CDR3 coding DNA: TGTGCCAGCTCAGAGGGGGCCAACGTCCTGACTTTC. Translating it yields CASSEGANVLTF.